This T cell receptor (beta chain) was sequenced in a study of cytomegalovirus exposure and HLA in healthy donors. Assay used: immunoSEQ multiplex PCR; TCRdb lists only in-frame clones, some missing. The sample comprises about 130,000 clones, around 90% of which are singletons, and 1.5% to 2.5% rests with the top ten. CDR3 length equals 12 residues. Germline-derived CDR1 and CDR2 are KGHSH and LQKENI. Deletions cut 5 bases from V and 5 bases from J, with 10 bases between. This chain uses TRBV18 with TRBJ2-7; perhaps TRBD1 as D (5 bases). This TCR derives from a woman younger than 30 in good health and CMV-seronegative. Sequencing was done on a sample of PBMCs. In DNA, the CDR3 is TGTGCCAGCTCATTACGACAGAACGAGCAGTACTTC. Translating it yields CASSLRQNEQYF.